The rows below give T cell receptor beta chains drawn from one sample of a study of Tregs in tolerant kidney transplant recipients. TCRdb's table, derived via immunoSEQ multiplex PCR, lists solely in-frame clones and lacks some. This table holds around 85,000 clones, approximately 90% found once. The material sequenced was Tregs from blood, taken before the transplant. Receptors were obtained from a human donor who received a combined kidney and bone marrow transplant. The CDR3 runs from the conserved cysteine through the conserved F or W. D genes are given only for firm matches. Clone size is shown for a subset of rows, as once, few, many or a class of expanded clone.

V gene	J gene	CDR3 length	D gene	clone size	CDR3 protein	CDR3 DNA
TRBV30	TRBJ2-1	14	NA	NA	CAWSVLRAGNEQFF	TGTGCCTGGAGTGTACTGAGGGCCGGCAATGAGCAGTTCTTC
TRBV11-2	TRBJ2-3	16	TRBD2	NA	CASSLGGRSSTDTQYF	TGTGCCAGCAGCTTAGGCGGGAGGAGCAGCACAGATACGCAGTATTTT
TRBV5-1	TRBJ2-2	14	NA	NA	CASSSGPVSGELFF	TGCGCCAGCAGCTCGGGACCTGTCTCCGGGGAGCTGTTTTTT
TRBV7-2	TRBJ2-7	13	NA	once	CASSLADRYEQYF	TGTGCCAGCAGCTTAGCGGACCGTTACGAGCAGTACTTC
TRBV28	TRBJ2-7	12	NA	NA	CASSLSGSEQYF	TGTGCCAGCAGTTTATCCGGGAGCGAGCAGTACTTC
TRBV5-1	TRBJ1-3	12	NA	NA	CASSLDANTIYF	TGCGCCAGCAGCTTGGACGCGAACACCATATATTTT
TRBV6-6	TRBJ1-2	12	NA	NA	CASSTGDYGYTF	TGTGCCAGCTCGACGGGGGACTATGGCTACACCTTC
TRBV2	TRBJ1-5	13	NA	NA	CASSGGSNQPQHF	TGTGCCAGCAGTGGTGGTAGCAATCAGCCCCAGCATTTT
TRBV19	TRBJ2-1	19	TRBD2	NA	CASSPVTSAIPSSYNEQFF	TGTGCCAGTAGTCCGGTGACTAGCGCAATACCGAGCTCCTACAATGAGCAGTTCTTC
TRBV19	TRBJ2-2	14	NA	NA	CASSPGTYTGELFF	TGTGCCAGCTCCCCCGGGACATATACCGGGGAGCTGTTTTTT
TRBV5-4	TRBJ1-1	14	TRBD1	once	CASSERQGGGKAFF	TGTGCCAGCAGCGAGAGACAGGGTGGTGGGAAAGCTTTCTTT
TRBV27	TRBJ2-5	10	NA	NA	CASGVATQYF	TGTGCCAGCGGAGTCGCCACCCAGTACTTC
TRBV7-2	TRBJ1-3	13	NA	NA	CASSLGSGNTIYF	TGTGCCAGCAGCTTAGGCTCTGGAAACACCATATATTTT
TRBV9	TRBJ2-3	15	NA	NA	CASSVVGSETDTQYF	TGTGCCAGCAGCGTAGTGGGTAGCGAGACAGATACGCAGTATTTT
TRBV6-6	TRBJ2-2	16	TRBD2	NA	CASNWSGRTYTGELFF	TGTGCCAGCAATTGGAGCGGGAGGACGTACACCGGGGAGCTGTTTTTT
TRBV10-2	TRBJ1-1	15	NA	NA	CASSDLRGGSTEAFF	TGCGCCAGCAGTGATCTTAGGGGTGGAAGCACTGAAGCTTTCTTT
TRBV19	TRBJ2-5	14	NA	NA	CASSIYVGEETQYF	TGTGCCAGTAGTATCTACGTCGGGGAGGAGACCCAGTACTTC
TRBV5-4	TRBJ1-4	14	NA	NA	CASSLDRVNEKLFF	TGTGCCAGCAGCTTGGACAGGGTTAATGAAAAACTGTTTTTT
TRBV11-2	TRBJ1-1	14	TRBD1	NA	CASSLAGGDTEAFF	TGTGCCAGCAGCTTAGCAGGGGGCGACACTGAAGCTTTCTTT
TRBV28	TRBJ2-7	12	NA	NA	CASSLYLYEQYF	TGTGCCAGCAGTTTATATTTATACGAGCAGTACTTC
TRBV4-2	TRBJ2-5	17	NA	few	CASSQGPDEGAQETQYF	TGTGCCAGCAGCCAAGGTCCCGACGAGGGTGCCCAAGAGACCCAGTACTTC
TRBV27	TRBJ2-7	16	TRBD1	NA	CASSLTWDSSSYEQYF	TGTGCCAGCAGTTTAACGTGGGACAGTTCCTCCTACGAGCAGTACTTC
TRBV19	TRBJ1-5	16	NA	NA	CASSIDTGHPNQPQHF	TGTGCCAGTAGTATAGATACTGGACACCCCAATCAGCCCCAGCACTTT
TRBV7-3	TRBJ2-3	15	NA	NA	CASSLTSEFQDTQYF	TGTGCCAGCAGCTTAACGAGCGAGTTTCAGGATACGCAGTATTTT
TRBV4-1	TRBJ2-3	18	NA	NA	CASSHLFVSGELTDTQYF	TGCGCCAGCAGCCATCTGTTCGTATCGGGAGAGCTCACAGATACGCAGTATTTT
TRBV19	TRBJ2-5	15	TRBD1	NA	CASSIMQGVEETQYF	TGTGCCAGTAGTATTATGCAGGGGGTGGAAGAGACCCAGTACTTC
TRBV5-6	TRBJ2-5	14	TRBD1	NA	CASSSGQVQETQYF	TGTGCCAGCAGCTCTGGACAGGTCCAAGAGACCCAGTACTTC
TRBV19	TRBJ1-1	14	NA	NA	CASSTAPVYGEAFF	TGTGCCAGTAGTACAGCCCCGGTCTACGGTGAAGCTTTCTTT
TRBV10-3	TRBJ2-7	14	NA	NA	CAISGGNPNYEQYF	TGTGCCATCAGTGGAGGCAATCCCAACTACGAGCAGTACTTC
TRBV19	TRBJ2-2	17	NA	NA	CASSIQRAPSDTGELFF	TGTGCCAGTAGTATCCAGCGGGCCCCGTCGGACACCGGGGAGCTGTTTTTT
TRBV10-3	TRBJ1-1	14	NA	NA	CAINSGARGTEAFF	TGTGCCATCAACTCGGGGGCGCGGGGGACTGAAGCTTTCTTT
TRBV27	TRBJ2-2	18	TRBD2	NA	CASSLYPGTSGTSGELFF	TGTGCCAGCAGTTTATACCCTGGGACTAGCGGGACAAGCGGGGAGCTGTTTTTT
TRBV29-1	TRBJ2-1	11	NA	NA	CSAGSYNEQFF	TGCAGCGCGGGCTCCTACAATGAGCAGTTCTTC
TRBV5-4	TRBJ2-2	15	TRBD2	few	CASSPRTSGSNELFF	TGTGCCAGCAGCCCCAGGACTAGCGGGAGTAATGAGCTGTTTTTT
TRBV7-9	TRBJ1-2	17	NA	NA	CASSLAAPGRIVYGYTF	TGTGCCAGCAGCTTAGCGGCCCCAGGGCGGATTGTCTATGGCTACACCTTC
TRBV30	TRBJ2-1	12	NA	once	CAWSLIFNEQFF	TGTGCCTGGAGTCTTATTTTCAATGAGCAGTTCTTC
TRBV7-8	TRBJ2-7	15	NA	NA	CASSPGRSSSYEQYF	TGTGCCAGCAGCCCCGGACGCTCGAGCTCCTACGAGCAGTACTTC
TRBV7-2	TRBJ1-1	14	NA	NA	CASSLPTMNTEAFF	TGTGCCAGCAGCTTACCCACTATGAACACTGAAGCTTTCTTT
TRBV2	TRBJ1-4	15	TRBD1	NA	CASSGGQGNFEKLFF	TGTGCCAGCAGCGGGGGACAGGGAAATTTTGAAAAACTGTTTTTT
TRBV7-2	TRBJ2-5	14	NA	NA	CASSLNFLGETQYF	TGTGCCAGCAGCTTAAACTTTCTAGGGGAGACCCAGTACTTC
TRBV29-1	TRBJ2-7	14	TRBD1	NA	CSVGTGQGMGEQYF	TGCAGCGTTGGGACCGGACAGGGAATGGGCGAGCAGTACTTC
TRBV28	TRBJ1-5	16	TRBD1	NA	CASSTRQGNSNQPQHF	TGTGCCAGCAGTACACGACAGGGAAATAGCAATCAGCCCCAGCATTTT
TRBV20-1	TRBJ1-4	11	NA	NA	CSARRGEKLFF	TGCAGTGCTAGAAGGGGTGAAAAACTGTTTTTT
TRBV7-2	TRBJ1-5	14	NA	NA	CASSLGASNQPQHF	TGTGCCAGCAGCTTAGGGGCCTCAAATCAGCCCCAGCATTTT
TRBV5-6	TRBJ2-3	16	NA	NA	CASSDWANQIHSTQYF	TGTGCCAGCAGCGACTGGGCAAATCAGATCCATAGTACGCAGTATTTT
TRBV27	TRBJ2-7	12	NA	NA	CASRADTYEQYF	TGTGCCAGCAGGGCGGATACCTACGAGCAGTACTTC
TRBV27	TRBJ1-2	17	NA	NA	CASSPAIGRITNYGYTF	TGTGCCAGCAGCCCTGCGATCGGACGGATAACTAACTATGGCTACACCTTC
TRBV11-2	TRBJ2-1	17	TRBD2	once	CASSAAASGSLPNEQFF	TGTGCCAGCAGCGCGGCCGCTAGCGGGAGTCTCCCCAATGAGCAGTTCTTC
TRBV9	TRBJ2-3	15	NA	NA	CASSVVEGWRDTQYF	TGTGCCAGCAGCGTAGTTGAGGGATGGAGAGATACGCAGTATTTT